The clone carrying this T cell receptor (beta chain) was detected a few times. What it recognizes is unknown. This sample was included in a study of T cell repertoires in cytomegalovirus infection. Across the study: Both CMV infection and a matching HLA type were indicated by public TCR beta signatures. Study-level points and caveats: Pooled public TCR beta family frequency picked out CMV carriers with the relevant HLA. Ex vivo responses were dominated by HLA-C-restricted CMV-specific TCR beta clonotypes.

The CDR3 extends over 16 amino acids. CDR1 SGHDT and CDR2 YYEEEE come from the germline V gene. V was clipped by 3 bases and J by 7 bases, with 20 bases between them. TCRdb re-called the reads through MiXCR, storing one row per CDR3 protein. In the table there are around 330,000 distinct CDR3 sequences, under 20% of which are singletons. The chain has TRBV5-6 and TRBJ1-5, with TRBD1 as a possible D gene (5 bases). The receptor was derived from a human donor in good health (CMV status not recorded). Some clones in this sample may be carry-over from other donors' samples. Specimen: PBMCs. The CDR3 sequence is CASSSGSQGHRQPQHF. The CDR3 coding sequence is TGTGCCAGCAGCTCTGGGTCTCAGGGCCACCGGCAGCCCCAGCATTTT.